The 21 T cell receptor beta chains given below trace back to one sample, sequenced in a study of OX40 agonist ivuxolimab in advanced cancers. Sequencing was performed with immunoSEQ multiplex PCR; in TCRdb, only in-frame clones are kept and a portion is missing. The sample lists 65,000 to 75,000 clones; approximately 90% were seen once. Sample: CD4+ or CD8+ T cells sorted from blood, taken in a trial of the OX40 agonist ivuxolimab. All receptors derive from an adult with an advanced solid tumor such as melanoma, head and neck, liver or kidney cancer.

V gene TRBV18 combines with J gene TRBJ2-1, with 8 bases identical to TRBD2. V shed 1 base, J shed 0 bases, and the junction held 8 bases outside the gene matches. From germline, CDR1 is KGHSH and CDR2 LQKENI. This CDR3 spans 18 amino acids. The CDR3 sequence: CASSPRSGGTGSYNEQFF. For the CDR3, the DNA is TGTGCCAGCTCACCACGGTCGGGAGGGACGGGCTCCTACAATGAGCAGTTCTTC.

The V call is TRBV5-1, the J call TRBJ2-4; no clear D. This CDR3 is built from 14 residues. Germline V gives CDR1 SGHRS, CDR2 YFSETQ. V was shortened by 0 bases and J by 4 bases, with 8 bases between the two germline ends. The CDR3 protein is CASSLAAGKNIQYF. The CDR3 coding sequence is TGCGCCAGCAGCTTGGCGGCCGGTAAAAACATTCAGTACTTC. Full variable domain (remainder filled in from reference TRBV5-1 and TRBJ2-4): KAGVTQTPRYLIKTRGQQVTLSCSPISGHRSVSWYQQTPGQGLQFLFEYFSETQRNKGNFPGRFSGRQFSNSRSEMNVSTLELGDSALYLCASSLAAGKNIQYFGAGTRLSVL.

The rearrangement joins TRBV14 to TRBJ2-1; 8 bases are a match to TRBD2. Looked up from germline, CDR1 is SGHDN and CDR2 is FVKESK. V lost 0 bases, J lost 7 bases, and 14 bases stayed unmatched. CDR3 length: 18 residues. The CDR3 reads CASSQEGRSGRAYNEQFF. CDR3 nucleotide sequence: TGTGCCAGCAGCCAAGAAGGCAGAAGCGGGAGAGCTTATAATGAGCAGTTCTTC.

V and J are TRBV9 and TRBJ2-1; 9 nucleotides line up with TRBD2. J lost 2 bases, V lost 4 bases, and 7 bases had no gene match. The germline gives CDR1 SGDLS, CDR2 YYNGEE. CDR3 length: 16 amino acids. CDR3 sequence (DNA): TGTGCCAGCAGCCCCCCCGGACTAGCGACCTACAATGAGCAGTTCTTC. As protein: CASSPPGLATYNEQFF. Combining the CDR3 with reference TRBV9 and TRBJ2-1 gives the whole variable domain DSGVTQTPKHLITATGQRVTLRCSPRSGDLSVYWYQQSLDQGLQFLIQYYNGEERAKGNILERFSAQQFPDLHSELNLSSLELGDSALYFCASSPPGLATYNEQFFGPGTRLTVL.

The chain couples TRBV6-5 to TRBJ2-7; TRBD2 agrees at 11 bases. V lost 5 bases, J lost 2 bases, and 2 bases stayed unmatched. The CDR3 consists of 14 residues. The germline V gene has CDR1 MNHEY and CDR2 SVGAGI. CDR3 DNA: TGTGCCAGCAGTGGGACTAGCGGTCCCTACGAGCAGTACTTC. Translated, it gives CASSGTSGPYEQYF.

CDR3 nucleotide sequence: TGCGCCAGCAGCTTGCAACCGTTGGGCGGGGAGCTGTTTTTT. It is translated as CASSLQPLGGELFF. The V and J genes are TRBV5-1 and TRBJ2-2; D gene unclear. The germline V and J ends were trimmed by 1 base and 7 bases, with 11 bases remaining between them. CDR3 size: 14 residues. CDR1 and CDR2 from the germline V gene are SGHRS and YFSETQ.

The chain uses TRBV7-2 and TRBJ2-3, with a tentative D call TRBD1 (6 bases). Trimming cost V 2 bases and J 6 bases, with 15 bases left between them. CDR1 is SGHTA, CDR2 FQGNSA, per germline. The CDR3 totals 15 residues. CDR3 in amino acids: CASSLLGGAGDTQYF. CDR3 DNA sequence: TGTGCCAGCAGCTTACTTGGGGGCGCAGGGGATACGCAGTATTTT.

This clone appeared a single time. The chain uses TRBV6-5 and TRBJ2-7; the D is unclear. The CDR3 runs to 13 residues. The V end lost 10 bases, the J end lost 2 bases, and 15 bases lay between the germline ends. Germline V CDR1 and CDR2: MNHEY, SVGAGI. This CDR3 is CATARTYPYEQYF. In nucleotides, the CDR3 is TGTGCCACCGCTAGGACGTACCCCTACGAGCAGTACTTC.

The chain couples TRBV7-3 to TRBJ2-1, with TRBD1 matching 7 bases. This CDR3 is built from 15 residues. Per the germline V gene, CDR1 is SGHTA and CDR2 is FQGTGA. The V and J ends lost 5 bases and 2 bases, in that order; junction bases with no gene match: 6. The CDR3 loop reads CASSRTGEPYNEQFF. The CDR3 nucleotides read TGTGCCAGCAGCCGAACAGGGGAACCCTACAATGAGCAGTTCTTC.

This CDR3 is CASSLGYGTGGSHEQYF. CDR3 sequence (DNA): TGTGCCAGCAGCTTAGGCTACGGGACAGGGGGGTCCCACGAGCAGTACTTC. The rearrangement links TRBV13 to TRBJ2-5; TRBD1 agrees at 11 bases. Matching the DNA end better, TRBJ2-7 makes the J call doubtful. CDR1 PRHDT and CDR2 FYEKMQ come from the germline V gene (reference sequence). There are 17 residues in the CDR3.

The chain couples TRBV5-1 to TRBJ2-7; no firm D call. CDR3 length: 13 amino acids. The germline V gene encodes CDR1 SGHRS and CDR2 YFSETQ. Trimming took 0 bases from V and 6 from J, leaving 10 bases between them. The CDR3 reads CASSLVSVGEQYF. CDR3 DNA: TGCGCCAGCAGCTTGGTGTCCGTCGGCGAGCAGTACTTC.

CDR3 residues: CASSFHPSGSTDTQYF. Written as DNA, the CDR3 is TGTGCCAGTAGTTTCCACCCTAGCGGGAGCACAGATACGCAGTATTTT. The rearrangement uses TRBV19 and TRBJ2-3; 8 bases are shared with TRBD2. CDR1 is LNHDA, CDR2 SQIVND, per germline (reference sequence). Losses at the gene ends were 5 bases for V and 0 bases for J; bases not matched to a gene: 7. The CDR3 has 16 residues.

The CDR3 spells CASSLAGSGANVLTF. The DNA of the CDR3 is TGCGCCAGCAGCTTGGCGGGATCTGGGGCCAACGTCCTGACTTTC. The chain employs TRBV5-1 and TRBJ2-6, with D maybe TRBD2 (5 bases). The germline V gene encodes CDR1 SGHRS and CDR2 YFSETQ. The CDR3 totals 15 residues. V lost 0 bases, J lost 1 base, and 5 bases lay in between.

This chain links TRBV28 with TRBJ2-7; 10 positions agree with TRBD2. V shed 1 base, J shed 3 bases, and the junction held 15 bases outside the gene matches. In germline, CDR1 is MDHEN, CDR2 SYDVKM. This CDR3 has 19 residues. The CDR3 protein is CASSLSGRPSGSIVYEQYF. The CDR3 DNA reads as TGTGCCAGCAGTTTATCGGGGAGGCCTAGCGGGAGTATAGTCTACGAGCAGTACTTC. Combining the CDR3 with reference TRBV28 and TRBJ2-7 gives the whole variable domain DVKVTQSSRYLVKRTGEKVFLECVQDMDHENMFWYRQDPGLGLRLIYFSYDVKMKEKGDIPEGYSVSREKKERFSLILESASTNQTSMYLCASSLSGRPSGSIVYEQYFGPGTRLTVT.

This clone has only one observation. This chain connects TRBV5-6 to TRBJ2-1, with D tentatively TRBD1 (6 bases). The CDR3 has 15 amino acids. The germline V gene encodes CDR1 SGHDT and CDR2 YYEEEE. V was shortened by 0 bases and J by 4 bases, with 11 bases between the two germline ends. The chain's CDR3 is CASSLVGTTYNEQFF. The CDR3 nucleotides read TGTGCCAGCAGCTTGGTTGGGACAACATACAATGAGCAGTTCTTC.

This clone was detected once. The chain carries TRBV19 and TRBJ1-2, with a tentative D call TRBD1 (6 bases). Germline V lookup: CDR1 LNHDA, CDR2 SQIVND (reference sequence). Trimming cost V 5 bases and J 4 bases, with 17 bases left between them. The CDR3 is made up of 15 amino acids. Written as DNA, the CDR3 is TGTGCCAGTAGTGCACTACAGGGAAGCGGCTATGGCTACACCTTC. Its translation: CASSALQGSGYGYTF.

The chain links TRBV11-2 to TRBJ2-7, with no clear D. The CDR3 has 14 amino acids. Deletions cut 2 bases from V and 7 bases from J, with 15 bases between. Per germline, CDR1 SGHAT and CDR2 FQNNGV. The CDR3 sequence: CASSLFQVPGEQYF. CDR3 nucleotides: TGTGCCAGCAGCTTATTCCAGGTCCCCGGGGAGCAGTACTTC.

The V call is TRBV5-1, the J call TRBJ2-1, with D possibly matching TRBD2 (6 bases). Germline-derived CDR1 and CDR2 are SGHRS and YFSETQ. The CDR3 consists of 16 residues. Deletions cut 0 bases from V and 7 bases from J, with 17 bases between. The CDR3 is CASSLALGLAQNEQFF. The CDR3 DNA sequence: TGCGCCAGCAGCTTGGCATTAGGGCTAGCGCAGAATGAGCAGTTCTTC.

The V and J genes are TRBV5-4 and TRBJ2-7; D gene unclear. Trimming removed 0 bases from V and 0 bases from J, with 4 bases in between. Looked up from germline, CDR1 is SGHNT and CDR2 is YYREEE (reference sequence). The CDR3 contains 13 residues. As DNA, the CDR3 is TGTGCCAGCAGCTTGGGCATCTCCTACGAGCAGTACTTC. Its translation: CASSLGISYEQYF.

Regarding this clone: This CDR3 is also generated by other DNA sequences in the sample. The J gene is TRBJ2-3, the V gene TRBV28; a weak D match, TRBD2 (5 bases). There are 15 residues in the CDR3. Trimming took 5 bases from V and 2 from J, leaving 14 bases between them. Germline values: CDR1 MDHEN, CDR2 SYDVKM. The CDR3 DNA reads as TGTGCCAGCAGTCTCCCTTCTGGACTCACAGATACGCAGTATTTT. Amino acid sequence: CASSLPSGLTDTQYF.

V is TRBV7-8 and J is TRBJ2-2; 12 bases fit TRBD2. CDR3 length: 18 residues. V shed 4 bases and J 4 bases; nucleotides not matched to a gene: 10. Germline-derived CDR1 and CDR2 are SGHVS and FQNEAQ. CDR3 sequence reads: CASSSSGTSGLFTGELFF. The CDR3 DNA is TGTGCCAGCAGCTCGTCCGGGACTAGCGGGTTGTTCACCGGGGAGCTGTTTTTT.